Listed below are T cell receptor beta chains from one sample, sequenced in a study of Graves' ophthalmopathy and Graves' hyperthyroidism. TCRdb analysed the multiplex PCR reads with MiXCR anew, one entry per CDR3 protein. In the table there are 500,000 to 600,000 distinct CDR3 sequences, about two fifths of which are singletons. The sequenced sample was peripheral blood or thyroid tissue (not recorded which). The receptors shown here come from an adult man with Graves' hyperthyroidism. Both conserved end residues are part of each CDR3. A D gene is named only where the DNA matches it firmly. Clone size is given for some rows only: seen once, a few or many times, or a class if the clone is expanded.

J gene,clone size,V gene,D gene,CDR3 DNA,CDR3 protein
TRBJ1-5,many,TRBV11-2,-,TGTGCCAGCAGCTTAGATGGGGTTGGCAATCAGCCCCAGCATTTT,CASSLDGVGNQPQHF
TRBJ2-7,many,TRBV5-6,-,TGTGCCAGCAGCTTGGCCCTGAGGGAGCAGTACTTC,CASSLALREQYF
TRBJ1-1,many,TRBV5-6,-,TGTGCCAGCAGCCCTCCCCGGGGAATAAACACTGAAGCTTTCTTT,CASSPPRGINTEAFF
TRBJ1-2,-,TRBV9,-,TGTGCCAGCAGCCTTGGGGCTCTCCCGGACTACACCTTC,CASSLGALPDYTF
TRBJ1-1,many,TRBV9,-,TGTGCCAGCAGTGTGGAGGGCGGCACTGAAGCTTTCTTT,CASSVEGGTEAFF
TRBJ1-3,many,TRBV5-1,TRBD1,TGCGCCAGCAGCATTGTCCCGGGACAGGGAAACACCATATATTTT,CASSIVPGQGNTIYF
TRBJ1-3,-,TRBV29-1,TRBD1,TGCAGCGTTTCACAGGGGACCTATGGCTACACCATATATTTT,CSVSQGTYGYTIYF
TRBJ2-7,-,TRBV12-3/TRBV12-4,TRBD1,TGTGCCAGCAGTTACTCCCCGGGACAGGGCTACGAGCAGTACTTC,CASSYSPGQGYEQYF
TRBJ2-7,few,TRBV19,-,TGTGCCAGTAGTATAGCGGCGGGGTCCGTCGACGAGCAGTACTTC,CASSIAAGSVDEQYF
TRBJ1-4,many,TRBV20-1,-,TGCAGTGCTAATGCAGGACCGGGTTTTGGAGAAAAACTGTTTTTT,CSANAGPGFGEKLFF
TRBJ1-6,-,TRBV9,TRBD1,TGTGCCAGCAGCTCCCCCGGGACAGCAGGGTCACCCCTCCACTTT,CASSSPGTAGSPLHF
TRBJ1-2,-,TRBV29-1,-,TGCAGCGTGACGGGAGACACTAACTATGGCTACACCTTC,CSVTGDTNYGYTF
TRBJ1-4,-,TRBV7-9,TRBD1,TGTGCCAGCAGCCCGACAGGGGTGACTAATGAAAAACTGTTTTTT,CASSPTGVTNEKLFF
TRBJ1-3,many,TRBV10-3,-,TGTGCCATCAGCGCGGTCACCAAAGCTGGAAACACCATATATTTT,CAISAVTKAGNTIYF
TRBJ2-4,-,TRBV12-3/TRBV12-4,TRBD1,TGTGCCAGCAGCTTGACAGGGTTCAAAAACATTCAGTACTTC,CASSLTGFKNIQYF
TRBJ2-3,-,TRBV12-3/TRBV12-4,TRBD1,TGTGCCAGCAGTACACCTTCAGGACAGGGTCCAGATACGCAGTATTTT,CASSTPSGQGPDTQYF
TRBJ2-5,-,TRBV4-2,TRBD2,TGTGCCAGCAGCCAAGGCGCACTAGCGGGAGTTGAGACCCAGTACTTC,CASSQGALAGVETQYF
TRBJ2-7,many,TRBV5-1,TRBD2,TGCGCCAGCAGACCGGGGACAGCTAGCGGGAGCTTGAGGAACGAGCAGTACTTC,CASRPGTASGSLRNEQYF
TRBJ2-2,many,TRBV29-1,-,TGCAGCGTTTCGGGAGAGAGCACCGGGGAGCTGTTTTTT,CSVSGESTGELFF
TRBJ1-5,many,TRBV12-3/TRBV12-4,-,TGTGCCAGCAGTTTCAGGGAAAATCAGCCCCAGCATTTT,CASSFRENQPQHF
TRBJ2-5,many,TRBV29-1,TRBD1,TGCAGCGTTGTTCAGGGGGTGGAGACCCAGTACTTC,CSVVQGVETQYF
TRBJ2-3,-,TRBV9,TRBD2,TGTGCCAGCAGCGTATATGACAGCGGGGGGGTTGATACGCAGTATTTT,CASSVYDSGGVDTQYF
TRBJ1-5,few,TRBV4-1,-,TGCGCCAGCAGCCCCTCGGGAGATAGCAATCAGCCCCAGCATTTT,CASSPSGDSNQPQHF
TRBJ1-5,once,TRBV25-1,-,TGTGCCAGCAGTTTGGACAGTGCCGGGCAGCCCCAGCATTTT,CASSLDSAGQPQHF
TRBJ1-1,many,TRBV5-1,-,TGCGCCAGCAGGATGGGAAGGGACACTGAAGCTTTCTTT,CASRMGRDTEAFF
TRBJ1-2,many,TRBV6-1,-,TGTGCCAGCAGTGAAGTTGACAGTGTCTATGGCTACACCTTC,CASSEVDSVYGYTF
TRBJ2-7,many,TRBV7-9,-,TGTGCCAGCAGCTTAGCCGGGCGAGGGCACACCTACGAGCAGTACTTC,CASSLAGRGHTYEQYF
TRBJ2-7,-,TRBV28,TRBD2,TGTGCCAGCAGTTTCTCAGCGGGAGCCTACGAGCAGTACTTC,CASSFSAGAYEQYF
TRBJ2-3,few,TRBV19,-,TGTGCCAGTAGTACCAAGGGCCATACGCAGTATTTT,CASSTKGHTQYF
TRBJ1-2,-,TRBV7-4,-,TGTGCCAGCAGTTCCACAGGGATCTCTCCTGGCTACACCTTC,CASSSTGISPGYTF
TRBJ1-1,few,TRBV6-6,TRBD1,TGTGCCAGCATCCCAGACAGGGGGTACACTGAAGCTTTCTTT,CASIPDRGYTEAFF
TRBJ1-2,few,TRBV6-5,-,TGTGCCAGCAGAAAACAACAGGACTATGGCTACACCTTC,CASRKQQDYGYTF
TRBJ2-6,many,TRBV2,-,TGTGCCAGCAGGGCCCCTGGGGCCAACGTCCTGACTTTC,CASRAPGANVLTF
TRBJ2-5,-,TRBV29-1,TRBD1,TGCAGCGGCGGACAGGGGGTTGGAGAGACCCAGTACTTC,CSGGQGVGETQYF
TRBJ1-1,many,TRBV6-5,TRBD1,TGTGCCAGCAGCACTAGGGGGCGATGGACTGAAGCTTTCTTT,CASSTRGRWTEAFF
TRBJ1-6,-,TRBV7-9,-,TGTGCCAGCAGCGACACAGGGAGGATTTCACCCCTCCACTTT,CASSDTGRISPLHF
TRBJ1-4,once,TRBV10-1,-,TGCGCCAGCAGTAATACAGGGTTTGAAAAACTGTTTTTT,CASSNTGFEKLFF
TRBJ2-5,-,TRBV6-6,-,TGTGCCAGCTCCCCGTTAGGGTACCAAGAGACCCAGTACTTC,CASSPLGYQETQYF
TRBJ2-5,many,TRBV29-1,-,TGCAGCGTTGAAGACCCCCGGAACCAACTCGAACAGACCCAGTACTTC,CSVEDPRNQLEQTQYF
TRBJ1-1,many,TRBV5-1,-,TGTGCCAGCAGCTTGGCAGGGGCCAACACTGAAGCTTTCTTT,CASSLAGANTEAFF
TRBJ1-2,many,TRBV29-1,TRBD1,TGCAGCGTTGAAGATCTGACAGGGGACTCTGGCTACACCTTC,CSVEDLTGDSGYTF